This TCR beta chain was sequenced in a study of tumor-infiltrating lymphocytes in primary liver carcinoma. The overall study: Samples returned roughly 3.5 to 7.13 million productive TCRbeta reads each. Read depth did not differ significantly between tissue types.

Unsorted whole blood supplied the RNA, and germline DNA was extracted too. HBV chronically infected the treatment-naive patients. A remark on this clonotype: The antigen is unknown. Compared with germline, one end of the junction differs, possibly owing to a read error.

General study findings and limits: Bulk, unsorted sampling meant CD4+ and CD8+ repertoires went uncompared.

With a constant-region primer, TCR beta cDNA was made from 450 to 650 ng of total RNA. Investigators got TCR beta libraries out of three nested multiplex PCR rounds, done with slightly modified ARM-PCR. TRBV1-TRBV30 forward primers and a C-beta reverse primer were used in the first two PCR rounds, which each ran for about 11 cycles. TCRdb re-derived calls from the multiplex PCR reads in MiXCR, one entry per CDR3 protein. Seen here are some 190,000 distinct CDR3 sequences, 60% observed once, and the top ten hold around three quarters. The germline CDR1 and CDR2 sequences are SEHNR and FQNEAQ (reference sequence). The CDR3 contains 14 residues.

The sequencing sample was made of peripheral blood. This clonotype originated in a man between 40 and 49 years old with primary liver carcinoma and hepatitis B virus infection. The chain combines TRBV7-9 with TRBJ2-7, with 10 bases identical to TRBD2. The CDR3 spells CANSLGLAEYEQYF. The CDR3 DNA reads as TGTGCCAACAGCCTAGGACTAGCGGAGTACGAGCAGTACTTC.